The clone carrying this T cell receptor beta chain came up many times. What it binds is not known. With 4 bases removed from V and 12 bases from J, the gap between germline ends came to 13 bases. Germline V gives CDR1 MNHEY, CDR2 SMNVEV (reference sequence). The CDR3 extends over 12 amino acids. It was uncontrolled infection, other autoimmune disease, pregnancy or lactation that excluded patients. Preceding any ophthalmopathy symptoms, the blood sample dates from first hyperthyroidism diagnosis. Authors of the study amplified TCR beta CDR3 regions from RNA transcripts. Initially, a first-round RT-PCR of the TCR CDR3 employed the HTBI primer set. TCRdb re-derived calls from the multiplex PCR reads in MiXCR, one entry per CDR3 protein. The table has a few hundred thousand distinct CDR3 sequences, around 15% seen once. These data belong to a study of T cells in Graves' hyperthyroidism and ophthalmopathy.

The study, taken as a whole, reports: Most clonotypes expanded in thyroid above 0.001 were likewise present in blood.

This chain connects TRBV27 to TRBJ2-1, with D perhaps matching TRBD1 (5 bases). The sample was blood. The origin of this receptor is a woman in her forties or fifties with Graves' hyperthyroidism that later progressed to Graves' ophthalmopathy. The CDR3 DNA is TGTGCCAGCAGTTACCAATCCCAGGGGCAGTTCTTC. It specifies CASSYQSQGQFF.